Each of the 4 T cell receptor beta chains below was sequenced from the same sample in a study of blood T cells in healthy people across ages. Using a J-beta primer mix together with a sample-barcoded 5' primer, a second PCR was run for roughly 6 to 12 cycles. In TCRdb, the 5' RACE reads were re-called with MiXCR into one record per CDR3 protein. The table shows some 780,000 distinct CDR3 sequences, with roughly three fifths occurring only once. The sample comprised blood. All receptors derive from a man aged 40-50 years in good health.

This clonotype was recorded a few times. The CDR3 spells CASSLVGGDEKLFF. The CDR3 region has the DNA TGTGCCAGCAGCTTAGTGGGTGGTGATGAAAAACTGTTTTTT. The chain employs TRBV7-2 and TRBJ1-4; D is undetermined. CDR1 is SGHTA, CDR2 FQGNSA, per germline. The CDR3 runs to 14 residues. The V and J ends lost 1 base and 6 bases respectively, with 9 bases between them.

The chain combines TRBV27 with TRBJ2-7; 10 positions match TRBD1. The CDR3 extends over 17 amino acids. CDR1 is MNHEY, CDR2 SMNVEV, per germline (reference sequence). The junction had 15 bases not matched to a gene; V was cut back by 7 bases and J by 3 bases. The CDR3 sequence is CASKMGTGTGVFYEQYF. CDR3 bases: TGTGCCAGCAAGATGGGTACCGGGACAGGGGTTTTCTACGAGCAGTACTTC.

This clonotype has a count of ten or more. The chain joins TRBV7-2 to TRBJ2-5; D perhaps matches TRBD1 (6 bases). Germline CDR1 SGHTA, CDR2 FQGNSA. V lost 0 bases and J lost 2, with 13 bases in between. CDR3 length: 16 residues. DNA for the CDR3: TGTGCCAGCAGCTTAGCCTCCGGGACATCTCAAGAGACCCAGTACTTC. Amino acids: CASSLASGTSQETQYF.

In regard to this clonotype: At one end, the junction sequence differs from germline, possibly due to a read error. The chain has TRBV6-5 and TRBJ2-1; 11 bases map to TRBD2. Looked up from germline, CDR1 is MNHEY and CDR2 is SVGAGI. The CDR3 is made up of 14 amino acids. CDR3 in amino acids: CACRPGLAVNEQFF. The CDR3, as DNA: TGTGCCTGCAGACCGGGACTAGCGGTTAATGAGCAGTTCTTC.